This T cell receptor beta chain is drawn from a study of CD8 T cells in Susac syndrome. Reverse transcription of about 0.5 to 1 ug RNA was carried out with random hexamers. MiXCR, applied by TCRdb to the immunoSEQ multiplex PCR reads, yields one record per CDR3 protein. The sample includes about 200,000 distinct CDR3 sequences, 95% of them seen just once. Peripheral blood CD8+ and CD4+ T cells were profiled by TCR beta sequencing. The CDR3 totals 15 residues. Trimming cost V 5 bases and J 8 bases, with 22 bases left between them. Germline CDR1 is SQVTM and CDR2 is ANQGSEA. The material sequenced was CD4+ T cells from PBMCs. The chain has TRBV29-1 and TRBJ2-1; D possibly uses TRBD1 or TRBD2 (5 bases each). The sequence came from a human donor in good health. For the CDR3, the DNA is TGCAGCGTTCCCGGGGCTGAGGGTCTTTACGATGAGCAGTTCTTC. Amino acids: CSVPGAEGLYDEQFF.